The present T cell receptor (beta chain) was sequenced within a study of cytomegalovirus exposure and HLA in healthy donors (TCRdb year 2017). Study-level background: An earlier analysis of 587 of the donors reported approximately 290 Gb of sequence data and 117 million unique TCR beta sequences from about 200 million T cells. An early release that covered fewer than 750 HLA-typed donors contained 300 to 350 gigabases of sequencing data and tens of millions of unique TCR sequences. Among the 398 genotyped donors, around 79% belonged to the genetic ancestry cluster associated with self-reported Caucasian donors. The aim of the study was to test whether cataloging public T cell receptors could identify signatures of past pathogen exposure. The T cell repertoires of some 670 subjects were profiled by immunosequencing and related to cytomegalovirus serostatus. A separate validation cohort of over a hundred different subjects was used in addition to the roughly 700-subject first cohort. To predict cytomegalovirus infection status, the study brought together high-throughput TCR immunosequencing, statistical association of individual TCRs with disease status, and machine learning. In a later analysis, previously published TCR beta repertoires from some 640 donors were re-analyzed and high-resolution HLA genotyping was added so that TCR occurrence patterns could be studied. Rather than using new phenotypic data, the later analysis identified candidate immune exposures from TCR beta sequences and from how often those sequences occurred across donors. An earlier analysis of some 500 of the donors applied high-throughput TCR beta sequencing to assess whether each TCR beta V gene segment acted as functional or pseudogenic. Donor age, sex, ethnicity and CMV serostatus were compiled together with the repertoire data. In a later genetic analysis, genome-wide SNP genotypes for about 55% of the 666 donors were used, and that subset was treated as a discovery cohort. Every repertoire in the discovery cohort had been generated on one and the same sequencing platform. Both class I and class II loci were covered by HLA typing, at four-digit resolution. The number of typed donors differed by locus: about 629-630 for A, B, C, DRB1 and DQB1; 522 for DQA1; approximately 600 for DPA1; and 400 to 480 for DPB1. Five DR-DQ haplotypes were handled as single units for association and clustering because linkage in the cohort was strong. Across about 380 genotyped donors of the cohort, an average of about 240,000 unique TCR beta nucleotide sequences per donor were sequenced, and 15% to 20% of those sequences were non-productive.

General conclusions and limits of the study: Presence/absence analyses assumed roughly uniform sequencing depth across donors, an assumption that may not hold. CMV serostatus was the only immune exposure information available for the cohort. A cluster of highly shared sequence variants was judged likely to represent a technical artifact of the sequencing pipeline. Because counts were too low, seventeen rarely observed V segments, including chromosome 9 orphons, were excluded from the earlier analysis of 587 of the donors. In a later analysis, some 18,000 TCR beta sequences were associated with specific HLA alleles at a false discovery rate of 0.05. In a later genetic analysis, fewer N-insertions in productive TCRs were reported among donors in an Asian-associated ancestry cluster than the approximately 710-donor mean. The authors suggested that the approach could potentially be extended to other disease states and immunological phenotypes. According to a later analysis, TCR association rates differed among HLA loci, with DRB1 alleles showing the most associated TCRs and HLA-C alleles showing the fewest. In a later analysis, HLA-associated TCR beta chains were found to be more clonally expanded and to have lower generation probabilities than equally common non-associated chains. The classifier was reported to diagnose cytomegalovirus status with high specificity and sensitivity in both the original cohort and the validation cohort. A further reported finding was that TCR beta sequences accurately predicted the HLA-A and HLA-B alleles for most subjects in the first cohort. Only TCR beta chains were sequenced in this cohort, and the absence of alpha or paired-chain data limited detectable features. Correlated functional status among segregating V segments might be attributable to linkage disequilibrium, but an unknown experimental factor could not be ruled out. The 87-base-pair reads could not distinguish some IMGT-functional V segments, including TRBV6-2 and TRBV6-3, so those segments were excluded. Strong co-occurrence of HLA alleles, especially DR and DQ, made assigning TCR associations to individual alleles difficult. V-gene and J-gene trimming of TCR beta chains was associated with a missense DCLRE1C variant in a later genetic analysis, and the association was replicated in an independent cohort. According to a later analysis, parvovirus B19, influenza, CMV and Epstein-Barr virus appeared linked to several top co-occurrence clusters. An earlier analysis of several hundred of the donors showed that most TCR beta V segments appeared in productive rearrangements either about 87% or about 30% of the time, which broadly matched IMGT annotations. A few of the identified cytomegalovirus-associated TCR beta chains were confirmed in vitro to be specific for cytomegalovirus antigens. In a later analysis, most CMV-associated TCR beta chains were found to appear HLA-restricted, with HLA associations seemingly driven largely by CMV exposure. Because HLA typing was unavailable for some donors at each locus, only the typed subset was used in association tests. Most TCR sequences were seen in very few donors, while some public TCRs were found in many individuals. In the study, around 160 TCR beta chains were listed as associated with cytomegalovirus.

In total, over 600 healthy bone marrow donors made up the cohort. All cohort members were sampled while nominally healthy, although unrecorded immune exposures were likely present. The donor tested CMV seropositive, placing the donor among the 289 seropositive members of the cohort. A peripheral blood sample was collected from each donor, and TCR beta sequencing was performed on peripheral blood mononuclear cells. The Qiagen DNeasy Blood Extraction Kit was used to extract genomic DNA from the blood cell samples. Sequences MNHNS (CDR1) and SASEGT (CDR2) are obtained from the germline V gene. V is cut back by 8 bases and J by 3 bases, with 9 bases in the junction unmatched. From the cysteine through the phenylalanine, the CDR3 covers 15 amino acids. This entry keeps only the CDR3 DNA: 45 bases, framed from base 1. Receptor libraries were prepared by the immunoSEQ multiplex PCR assay. For the multiplex PCR, a mixture combining 60 forward primers for TCR Vbeta segments and 13 reverse primers for TCR Jbeta segments was used. The CDR3 region of rearranged TCR beta genes was amplified from genomic DNA with a multiplex PCR assay. The amplified TCR beta libraries were sequenced on the Illumina HiSeq System as 87-base-pair reads. The authors processed their data as follows. A later analysis tallied around 87 million unique TCR beta chains across the approximately 670 repertoires, and approximately 12 million of those chains were shared by two or more donors. Raw reads were error-corrected and collapsed into unique sequences with a nearest-neighbor algorithm that merged closely related sequences to remove PCR and sequencing errors. V, D and J gene segments were assigned by aligning CDR3 sequences to IMGT reference sequences. For a sequence to be retained, a match of at least six nucleotides to both a V gene segment and a J gene segment was required. A rearrangement was called productive if the CDR3 had no stop codons and remained in frame with V and J, and every other rearrangement was called non-productive. Following IMGT convention, CDR3 was defined as the stretch from the second conserved V-encoded cysteine to the conserved J-encoded phenylalanine. The earlier analysis of 587 of the donors excluded sequences that lacked an unambiguous match to a single V gene segment. An earlier analysis of 587 of the donors classified V segments as functional when productive rearrangements were above 56.7% and as segregating when the standard deviation between donors was above 5%. A statistical classification framework was built for diagnosing cytomegalovirus status from the catalog of TCR beta chain sequences. A later analysis assigned V and J genes by comparing TCR nucleotide sequences with IMGT/GENE-DB human TR gene sequences. The TCRdist pipeline was used in a later analysis to assign CDR3 sequences and most-parsimonious VDJ recombination scenarios. In a later analysis, each TCR beta chain was defined by its CDR3 amino acid sequence together with its V-gene family, and reads without a unique V-gene family were excluded. In a later analysis, 500 to 650 highly shared, low-generation-probability nucleotide sequences were removed to address suspected cross-contamination and a sequencing artifact. A later analysis calculated a clonal expansion index for each public chain from normalized within-repertoire ranks of inferred template counts. In a later analysis, generation probabilities were computed using a VDJ recombination model fitted to out-of-frame rearrangements, and the results were checked against IGoR. Hypergeometric tests were used in a later analysis to score TCR-TCR, TCR-HLA and TCR-CMV co-occurrence, with a repertoire-size bias correction applied to the TCR pairs. False discovery rates were estimated in a later analysis by permuting HLA or CMV assignments 20 times. In a later analysis, co-occurring TCRs were grouped with DBSCAN, and TCRdist sequence similarity was added when clustering was performed within HLA-allele-positive subsets. Repertoires with fewer than 30,000 or more than 120,000 public chains, plus five repertoires with anomalous nucleotide sharing, were excluded from co-occurrence clustering. TCRdb re-hosts the immuneACCESS table, in-frame sequences only. Its copies lack some clones; in the studies checked, an unresolved V gene accounts for under half of them, and the cause for the rest is not known. The D gene and trimming were derived from the DNA, and the V and J assignments and clone size from that table. The sample table records 100,000 to 150,000 clones. The ten largest clones take up more than 1.5% of the sample.

With regard to this clone: It lacks a known antigen.

What was sequenced was PBMCs. The sequence was obtained from a woman aged 40 to 49 in good health and CMV-seropositive. The chain was built from TRBV6-1 and TRBJ2-2, with 7 middle bases fitting TRBD1. The nucleotide sequence is TGTGCCAGCGGCCGAGACAGGGAACACACCGGGGAGCTGTTTTTT. Its protein is CASGRDREHTGELFF.